This record covers a single T cell receptor (beta chain). Its antigen is not identified. Measured with immunoSEQ multiplex PCR; TCRdb has only the in-frame clones, and not every one. In the table there are approximately 160,000 clones, around 94% of which are singletons. Recipients boosted at about 4 weeks or about 12 weeks are pooled. The data were taken from a study of T cell responses to AZD1222 COVID-19 vaccine. General study findings and limits: No repertoire was sampled before or during the peak T cell response, only after it. The number of AZD1222 recipients seropositive at baseline was only 6 or 7. Mostly white British, mostly female donors; authors suggested clonal diversity may be underestimated.

Germline V gene sequence: CDR1 MDHEN, CDR2 SYDVKM. This CDR3 contains 12 residues. V dropped 7 bases and J dropped 4 bases, with 10 bases sitting between them. The starting material was peripheral blood, obtained 28 days after the second AZD1222 dose. The TCR was taken from an adult who received the AZD1222 COVID-19 vaccine. This chain connects TRBV28 to TRBJ1-2, with D tentatively TRBD1 (6 bases). The CDR3 coding sequence is TGTGCCAGCAACAGGGCAGCCTATGGCTACACCTTC. It encodes CASNRAAYGYTF.